The 17 T cell receptor beta chains below were found in one sample sequenced in a study of response to subunit inactivated influenza vaccine (dated by TCRdb to the late 2010s). Library generation was performed with RT-PCR. For sequencing, an Illumina HiSeq 2500 was employed. TCRdb reanalyzed the raw reads on its own, using fastp at Q25 for trimming and MiXCR for clone calling, and kept in-frame beta chains. Identical CDR3 protein sequences are pooled into one entry, listed with their most common genes and DNA. This sample lists about 520,000 distinct CDR3 sequences; roughly 23% were detected once. The ten largest make up around 1.8% of the sample. The sequencing here drew on CD4+ T cells sorted from PBMCs, taken 5 days after vaccination. These receptors all stem from a man in his fifties who received an inactivated influenza vaccine. Donor details come from another sample of the same person, matched by shared clones.

CDR3 loop: CASSPRGQTSGANVLTF. The CDR3 nucleotides read TGTGCCAGCAGTCCCCGCGGGCAGACCTCTGGGGCCAACGTCCTGACTTTC. The rearrangement joins TRBV27 to TRBJ2-6; TRBD2 is a possible D gene (5 bases). The CDR3 length is 17 residues. Trimming removed 5 bases at V and 0 bases at J, with 14 bases between. Germline lookup yields CDR1 MNHEY and CDR2 SMNVEV (reference sequence).

This clonotype was found many times. The chain couples TRBV12-3 or TRBV12-4 to TRBJ1-2, with no clear D. The CDR3 length is 14 residues. Deletions cut 10 bases from V and 0 bases from J, with 15 bases between. In DNA form, the CDR3 reads TGTGCCACCCAAATGTCGGCAGCTAACTATGGCTACACCTTC. This codes for CATQMSAANYGYTF.

The chain links TRBV12-3 or TRBV12-4 to TRBJ1-1; TRBD1 matches 8 bases. The V segment lost 1 base and the J segment 1 base; nucleotides outside the gene matches: 5. There are 16 residues in the CDR3. CDR3 protein: CASSLGTGTWNTEAFF. CDR3 bases: TGTGCCAGCAGTTTAGGGACAGGGACGTGGAACACTGAAGCTTTCTTT.

V is TRBV4-3 and J is TRBJ2-4; 10 bases are shared with TRBD1. The CDR3 extends over 17 amino acids. J gave up 1 base and V 4 bases, and 7 bases lay outside the gene matches. CDR1 LGHNA and CDR2 YSLEER come from the germline V gene. For the CDR3, the DNA is TGCGCCAGCAGCCTTAAGGGGGGACAGGGGGCCAAAAACATTCAGTACTTC. Protein sequence: CASSLKGGQGAKNIQYF.

This clonotype was counted a few times. The V and J genes are TRBV20-1 and TRBJ2-7, with D perhaps matching TRBD2 (6 bases). V lost 1 base and J lost 2, with 12 bases in between. Per the germline V gene, CDR1 is DFQATT and CDR2 is SNEGSKA (reference sequence). The CDR3 consists of 14 residues. CDR3 in amino acids: CSARAFGGTYEQYF. Written as DNA, the CDR3 is TGCAGTGCTAGAGCATTTGGCGGGACCTACGAGCAGTACTTC.

A few counts support this clonotype. This rearrangement joins TRBV7-2 to TRBJ2-2; D is undetermined. CDR1 and CDR2 from the germline V gene are SGHTA and FQGNSA. The CDR3 contains 16 residues. V was shortened by 3 bases and J by 0 bases, with 11 bases between the two germline ends. CDR3 region: CASSLMYGANTGELFF. Here the CDR3 DNA reads TGTGCCAGCAGCTTGATGTATGGGGCGAACACCGGGGAGCTGTTTTTT.

This clonotype was counted between two and nine times. The gene calls are TRBV20-1 and TRBJ2-7, with D unclear. CDR1 DFQATT and CDR2 SNEGSKA come from the germline V gene (reference sequence). Trimming pared 2 bases from V and 0 bases from J, leaving 5 bases between. The CDR3 has 12 amino acids. CDR3 DNA sequence: TGCAGTGCTAGACCCGACTCCTACGAGCAGTACTTC. It yields the protein CSARPDSYEQYF.

The V call is TRBV5-1, the J call TRBJ2-3; tentatively, D is TRBD2 (6 bases). Germline values: CDR1 SGHRS, CDR2 YFSETQ. V dropped 3 bases and J dropped 6 bases, with 20 bases sitting between them. The CDR3 length is 16 residues. The CDR3 DNA follows: TGCGCCAGCAGCTACGGCGGGGATTTAGGGGTCGATACGCAGTATTTT. Translation gives CASSYGGDLGVDTQYF.

The rearrangement joins TRBV29-1 to TRBJ2-1; a weak D match, TRBD1 (5 bases). The germline V gene encodes CDR1 SQVTM and CDR2 ANQGSEA. The CDR3 has 14 amino acids. With 1 base removed from V and 7 bases from J, the gap between germline ends came to 14 bases. CDR3 protein: CSVEVATALNEQFF. DNA for the CDR3: TGCAGCGTTGAAGTTGCGACAGCTCTTAATGAGCAGTTCTTC.

This clonotype was picked up a small number of times. V is TRBV29-1 and J is TRBJ2-7; 9 positions match TRBD1. The germline V gene encodes CDR1 SQVTM and CDR2 ANQGSEA. The length of the CDR3 is 11 residues. V lost 6 bases and J lost 11; bases outside the gene matches: 8. The CDR3 DNA reads as TGCAGCGTGTCGGGACAGGGAGTCGAGTACTTC. This sequence encodes CSVSGQGVEYF.

This rearrangement joins TRBV9 to TRBJ2-1; D is unresolved. The CDR3 length is 14 residues. V lost 5 bases and J lost 2, with 11 bases in between. CDR1 is SGDLS and CDR2 is YYNGEE in the germline V gene. In DNA, the CDR3 is TGTGCCAGCAGTCGCCGATCCGCCTACAATGAGCAGTTCTTC. It translates to CASSRRSAYNEQFF. Full variable domain (outside the CDR3, taken from reference TRBV9 and TRBJ2-1): DSGVTQTPKHLITATGQRVTLRCSPRSGDLSVYWYQQSLDQGLQFLIQYYNGEERAKGNILERFSAQQFPDLHSELNLSSLELGDSALYFCASSRRSAYNEQFFGPGTRLTVL.

In its sample, this clonotype was seen a few times. The rearrangement uses TRBV4-2 and TRBJ2-2; 11 nucleotides line up with TRBD2. This CDR3 has 18 residues. V lost 0 bases and J lost 4; bases outside the gene matches: 7. Germline V CDR1 and CDR2: LGHNA, YNFKEQ. CDR3 coding DNA: TGTGCCAGCAGCCAAGAAGTCGGACTAGCGGGTACCACCGGGGAGCTGTTTTTT. This gives the protein CASSQEVGLAGTTGELFF.

This clonotype came up a few times. The chain carries TRBV6-1 and TRBJ1-5; D is undetermined. CDR1 and CDR2 from the germline V gene are MNHNS and SASEGT. The V and J ends lost 6 bases and 1 base respectively, with 10 bases between them. The CDR3 runs 14 residues. CDR3 bases: TGTGCCAGCAGCCTCAGCACCAGCAATCAGCCCCAGCATTTT. It is translated as CASSLSTSNQPQHF.

This clonotype was detected only a few times. The chain has TRBV12-3 or TRBV12-4 and TRBJ1-2; D might be TRBD1 (5 bases). The CDR3 sequence is 15 residues long. Trimming left V 1 base short and J 8 bases short, with 17 bases between. CDR3 DNA sequence: TGTGCCAGCAGTTTAGAGGGAGGAAGGGGTGAAGGCTACACCTTC. Its protein is CASSLEGGRGEGYTF.

The chain is built from TRBV6-4 and TRBJ2-1, with no clear D. The germline V gene has CDR1 MRHNA and CDR2 SNTAGT. This CDR3 region has 13 residues. Trimming removed 2 bases from V and 16 bases from J, with 18 bases in between. The CDR3 sequence: CASSDGSPGPKFF. CDR3 nucleotides: TGTGCCAGCAGTGACGGGTCGCCCGGGCCCAAATTCTTC.

This clonotype came up a few times. V is TRBV6-2 or TRBV6-3 and J is TRBJ1-3; the D is unclear. The CDR3 spans 15 residues. Germline V CDR1 and CDR2: MNHEY, SVGEGT. V shed 0 bases and J shed 0 bases, with 6 bases lying between them. CDR3 bases: TGTGCCAGCAGTTACTCGGGCAGCTCTGGAAACACCATATATTTT. It is translated as CASSYSGSSGNTIYF.

The table lists this clonotype with a few counts. The chain combines TRBV3-1 with TRBJ2-3; 10 bases match TRBD1. V lost 6 bases, J lost 0 bases, and 9 bases stayed unmatched. The CDR3 length is 17 residues. The germline V gene encodes CDR1 LGHDT and CDR2 YNNKEL (reference sequence). CDR3 protein: CASSRPTGGLSTDTQYF. In DNA, the CDR3 is TGTGCCAGCAGTCGACCGACAGGGGGCCTTAGCACAGATACGCAGTATTTT.